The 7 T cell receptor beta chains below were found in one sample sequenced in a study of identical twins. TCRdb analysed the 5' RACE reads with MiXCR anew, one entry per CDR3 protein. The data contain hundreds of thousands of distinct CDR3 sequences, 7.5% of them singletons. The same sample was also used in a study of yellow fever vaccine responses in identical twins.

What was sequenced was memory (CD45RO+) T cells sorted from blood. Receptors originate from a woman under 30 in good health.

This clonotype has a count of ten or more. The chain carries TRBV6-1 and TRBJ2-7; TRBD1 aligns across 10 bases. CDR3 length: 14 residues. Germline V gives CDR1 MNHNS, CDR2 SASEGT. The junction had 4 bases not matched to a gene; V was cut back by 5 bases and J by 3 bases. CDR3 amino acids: CASSRTGGDYEQYF. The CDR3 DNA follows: TGTGCCAGCAGTCGGACAGGGGGAGACTACGAGCAGTACTTC.

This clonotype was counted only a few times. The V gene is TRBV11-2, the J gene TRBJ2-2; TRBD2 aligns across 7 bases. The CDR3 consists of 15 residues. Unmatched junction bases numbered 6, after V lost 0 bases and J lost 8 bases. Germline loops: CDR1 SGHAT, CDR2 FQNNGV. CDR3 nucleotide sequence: TGTGCCAGCAGCTTAGATCTTTTGCGGGAGGGGGAGCTGTTTTTT. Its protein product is CASSLDLLREGELFF.

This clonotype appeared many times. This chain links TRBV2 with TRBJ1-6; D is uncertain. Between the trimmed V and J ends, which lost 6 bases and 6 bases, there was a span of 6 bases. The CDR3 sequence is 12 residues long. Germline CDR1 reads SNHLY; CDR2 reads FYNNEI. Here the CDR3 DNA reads TGTGCCAGCAGACACATTAATTCACCCCTCCACTTT. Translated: CASRHINSPLHF. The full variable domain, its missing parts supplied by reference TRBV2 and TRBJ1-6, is EPEVTQTPSHQVTQMGQEVILRCVPISNHLYFYWYRQILGQKVEFLVSFYNNEISEKSEIFDDQFSVERPDGSNFTLKIRSTKLEDSAMYFCASRHINSPLHFGNGTRLTVT.

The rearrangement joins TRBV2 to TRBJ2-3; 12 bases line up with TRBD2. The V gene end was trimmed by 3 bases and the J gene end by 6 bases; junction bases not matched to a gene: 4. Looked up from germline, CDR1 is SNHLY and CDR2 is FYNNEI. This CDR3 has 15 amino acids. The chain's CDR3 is CASSETSGGRDTQYF. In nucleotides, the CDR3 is TGTGCCAGCAGTGAGACTAGCGGGGGCCGGGATACGCAGTATTTT.

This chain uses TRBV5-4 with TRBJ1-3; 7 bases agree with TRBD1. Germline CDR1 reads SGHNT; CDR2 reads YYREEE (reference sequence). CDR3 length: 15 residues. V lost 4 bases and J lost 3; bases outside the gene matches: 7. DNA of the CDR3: TGTGCCAGCAGCCGACAGGGAGGTGGTGGAAACACCATATATTTT. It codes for CASSRQGGGGNTIYF. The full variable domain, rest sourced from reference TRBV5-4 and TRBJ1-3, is ETGVTQSPTHLIKTRGQQVTLRCSSQSGHNTVSWYQQALGQGPQFIFQYYREEENGRGNFPPRFSGLQFPNYSSELNVNALELDDSALYLCASSRQGGGGNTIYFGEGSWLTVV.

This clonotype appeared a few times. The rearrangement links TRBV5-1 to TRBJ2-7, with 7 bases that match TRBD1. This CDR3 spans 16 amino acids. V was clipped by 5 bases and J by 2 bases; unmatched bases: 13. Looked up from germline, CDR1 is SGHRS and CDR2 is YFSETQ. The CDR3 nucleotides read TGCGCCAGCAGTCCCGTACAGGGGAGAGGACCCTACGAGCAGTACTTC. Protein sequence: CASSPVQGRGPYEQYF.

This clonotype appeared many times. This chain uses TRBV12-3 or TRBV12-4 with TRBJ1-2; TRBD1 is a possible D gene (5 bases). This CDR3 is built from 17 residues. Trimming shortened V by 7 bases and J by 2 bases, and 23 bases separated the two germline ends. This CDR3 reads CASTRRPDKGDNYGYTF. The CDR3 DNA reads TGTGCCAGCACCAGGCGTCCGGACAAGGGAGACAACTATGGCTACACCTTC.